What follows describes a single TCR beta chain. This clonotype was counted a few times. What antigen it recognizes has not been identified. Base qualities are not at hand, and no much larger clone is one base apart. Libraries were constructed by 5' RACE. This sample was sequenced with an Illumina HiSeq 2500. The second PCR ran for about 7 to 11 cycles and used a J-beta primer mix along with a sample-barcoded 5' primer. A template-switch 5' adaptor carrying 12 random nucleotides introduced a unique molecular identifier onto each TCR beta cDNA molecule. Each sample yielded at least 2.5 million CDR3-containing paired-end reads. All of the RNA was converted into first-strand cDNA using the Mint cDNA synthesis kit, with a TRBC-specific oligonucleotide serving as the primer. After uracil-DNA glycosylase treatment, a first 18-cycle PCR used universal primers M1SS and BC2_uni_R on all cDNA. The study's own analysis went as follows. For normalization, 1 million high-quality reads were randomly selected from each sample, with every read carrying a distinct molecular identifier. Reads sharing molecular identifiers were discarded rather than binned into consensus sequences. MiTCR, set to a Q25 quality threshold and the strictest error-elimination algorithm, was used for CDR3 identification, clonotype clustering and error correction. A nonparametric unseen species model using Euler transformation provided a lower-bound estimate of total TCR beta diversity. TCRdb applied fastp at Q25 and MiXCR to the public reads, then kept only in-frame beta chains. Every entry covers one CDR3 protein and lists the most common genes and DNA from its rows. The V and J calls shown here were made by TCRdb, not taken from the authors' results. Recorded for this sample are 1.5 million to 2 million distinct CDR3 sequences; roughly 52% of them occurred a single time. Of the sample, less than 2.5% falls within the top ten clones.

Systemically healthy Caucasian individuals from Russia, about 38 in total and aged roughly 6 to 90 years, were included as donors. Each donor gave roughly 9.5 milliliters of peripheral blood, collected into EDTA-treated Vacutainer tubes. Ficoll-Paque density-gradient centrifugation was used to isolate PBMCs, with at least 7 million obtained per sample. Total RNA was extracted from PBMCs with Trizol reagent, with at least 6 micrograms obtained per sample. The percentages of naive CD45RAhigh/CD27high T cells were determined by flow cytometry on a PBMC aliquot from every donor. From the germline V gene, CDR1 is MNHEY and CDR2 is SVGEGT. The CDR3 sequence holds 14 residues, the cysteine and phenylalanine included. The retained sequence is limited to the CDR3, 42 bases, with the frame set at the first base. V was cut back by 6 bases and J by 1 base, leaving a gap of 13 bases between them. The sample originates from a study of blood T cells in healthy people across ages (dated by TCRdb to 2013 to 2016). Study-level background: In model experiments, roughly one uniquely barcoded TCR beta cDNA molecule per two T cells was captured by template switching. Age-related changes in TCR beta repertoire diversity were measured in the study by deep sequencing normalized with unique cDNA molecular identifiers. To avoid experimental bias, donors of different ages were distributed randomly across sequencing lanes. Two additional independent replicas of 1 million unique cDNA reads from the same blood draw were analyzed for two donors (one aged 18 to 29 and one aged 80 or older). The donors were split into four age groups: young (average 16 years), middle-aged (39), aged (more than 60) and long-lived (under 85). Results and caveats for the whole study, not just this receptor: Estimates of total diversity based on one million sequenced T cells were considered lower bounds and underestimates. Bulk unsorted PBMC profiling prevented conclusive comparison of naive and antigen-experienced compartments. A strong correlation was found between observed TCR beta diversity and the percentage of naive T cells measured by flow cytometry. Compared with the aged group, more naive CD4+ T cells, fewer expanded clones and increased TCR diversity were shown by the long-lived group, suggesting age selection. The CMV infection status of donors was not known, potentially confounding age-related changes in expanded clonotypes. As age increased, observed TCR beta diversity per million T cells dropped in a roughly linear way, and a significant reduction was already evident by age 40.

The sequence links TRBV6-2 or TRBV6-3 to TRBJ2-7; TRBD1 might be the D gene, on 5 matching bases. The clonotype originates from a middle-aged woman in good health. Sample: blood. The CDR3 region reads CASRQVQYSYEQYF. The DNA reads TGTGCCAGCAGACAGGTTCAATATTCCTACGAGCAGTACTTC.